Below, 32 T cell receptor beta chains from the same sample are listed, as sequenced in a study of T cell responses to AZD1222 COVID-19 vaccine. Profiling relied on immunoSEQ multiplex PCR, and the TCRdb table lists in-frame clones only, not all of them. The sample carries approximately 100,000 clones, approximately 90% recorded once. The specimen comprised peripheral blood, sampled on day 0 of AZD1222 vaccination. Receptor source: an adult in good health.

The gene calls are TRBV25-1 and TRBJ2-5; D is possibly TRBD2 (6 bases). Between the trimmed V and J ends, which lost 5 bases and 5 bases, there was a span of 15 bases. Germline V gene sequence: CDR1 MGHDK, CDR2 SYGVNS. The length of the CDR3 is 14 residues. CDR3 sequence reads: CASSLREARETQYF. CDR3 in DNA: TGTGCCAGCAGTTTAAGGGAGGCCAGGGAGACCCAGTACTTC.

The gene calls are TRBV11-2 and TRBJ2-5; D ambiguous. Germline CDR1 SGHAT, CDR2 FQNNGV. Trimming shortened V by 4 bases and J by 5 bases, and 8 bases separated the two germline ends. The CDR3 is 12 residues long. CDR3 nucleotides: TGTGCCAGCAGCTCGCTACGGGAGACCCAGTACTTC. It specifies CASSSLRETQYF. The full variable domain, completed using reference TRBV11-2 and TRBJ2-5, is EAGVAQSPRYKIIEKRQSVAFWCNPISGHATLYWYQQILGQGPKLLIQFQNNGVVDDSQLPKDRFSAERLKGVDSTLKIQPAKLEDSAVYLCASSSLRETQYFGPGTRLLVL.

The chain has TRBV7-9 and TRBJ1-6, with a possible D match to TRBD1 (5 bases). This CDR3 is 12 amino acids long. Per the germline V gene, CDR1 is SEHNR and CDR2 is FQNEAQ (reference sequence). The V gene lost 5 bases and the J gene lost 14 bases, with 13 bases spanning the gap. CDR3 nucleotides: TGTGCCAGCAGCAATCGCAGGGAGGCCCTCCACTTT. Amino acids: CASSNRREALHF.

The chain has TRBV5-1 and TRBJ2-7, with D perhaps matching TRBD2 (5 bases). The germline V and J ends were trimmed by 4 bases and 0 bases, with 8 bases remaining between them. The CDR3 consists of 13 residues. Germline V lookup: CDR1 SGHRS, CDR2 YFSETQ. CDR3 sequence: CASSEGLSYEQYF. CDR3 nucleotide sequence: TGCGCCAGCAGCGAGGGCCTCTCCTACGAGCAGTACTTC.

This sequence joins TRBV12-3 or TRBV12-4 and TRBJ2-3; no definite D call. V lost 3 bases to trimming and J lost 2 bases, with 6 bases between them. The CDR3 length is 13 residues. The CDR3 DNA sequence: TGTGCCAGCAGTTTTGCCTACACAGATACGCAGTATTTT. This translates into CASSFAYTDTQYF.

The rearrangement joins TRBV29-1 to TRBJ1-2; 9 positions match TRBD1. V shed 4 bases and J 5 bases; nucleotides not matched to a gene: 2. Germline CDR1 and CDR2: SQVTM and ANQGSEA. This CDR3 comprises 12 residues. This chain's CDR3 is CSVGGTGYGYTF. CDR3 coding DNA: TGCAGCGTTGGGGGGACAGGGTATGGCTACACCTTC.

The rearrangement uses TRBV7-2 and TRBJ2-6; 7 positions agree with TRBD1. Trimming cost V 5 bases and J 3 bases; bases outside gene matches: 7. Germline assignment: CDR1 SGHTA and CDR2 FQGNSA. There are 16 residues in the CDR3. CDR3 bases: TGTGCCAGCAGCAGGACAGGCCTGCATGGGGCCAACGTCCTGACTTTC. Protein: CASSRTGLHGANVLTF.

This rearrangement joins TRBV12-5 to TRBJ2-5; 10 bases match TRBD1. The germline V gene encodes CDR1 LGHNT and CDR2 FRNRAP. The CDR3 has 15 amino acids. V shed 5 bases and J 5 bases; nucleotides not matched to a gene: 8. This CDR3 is CASGKGTGDPETQYF. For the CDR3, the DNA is TGTGCTAGTGGTAAGGGGACAGGGGATCCGGAGACCCAGTACTTC.

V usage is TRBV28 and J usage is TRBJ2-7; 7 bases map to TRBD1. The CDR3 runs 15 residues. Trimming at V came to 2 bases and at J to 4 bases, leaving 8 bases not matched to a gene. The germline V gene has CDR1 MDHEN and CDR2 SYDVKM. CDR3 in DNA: TGTGCCAGCAGTTTACCGACAGGGCCTGTTTACGAGCAGTACTTC. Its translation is CASSLPTGPVYEQYF.

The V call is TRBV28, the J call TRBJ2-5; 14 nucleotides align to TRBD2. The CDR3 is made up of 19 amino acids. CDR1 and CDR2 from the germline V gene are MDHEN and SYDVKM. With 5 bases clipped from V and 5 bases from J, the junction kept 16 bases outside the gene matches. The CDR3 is CASSGLAGGGVHFLETQYF. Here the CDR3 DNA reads TGTGCCAGCAGTGGACTAGCGGGGGGAGGTGTGCACTTTTTGGAGACCCAGTACTTC.

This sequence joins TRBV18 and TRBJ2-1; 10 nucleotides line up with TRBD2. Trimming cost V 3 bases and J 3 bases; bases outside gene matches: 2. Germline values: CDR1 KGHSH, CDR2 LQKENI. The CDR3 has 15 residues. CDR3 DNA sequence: TGTGCCAGCTCACCTGGGACTAGCGTCTACAATGAGCAGTTCTTC. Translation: CASSPGTSVYNEQFF.

The DNA of the CDR3 is TGTGCCAGCAGCCCATACTTCACCGGGACAGGGGCTTACGAGCAGTACTTC. It is translated as CASSPYFTGTGAYEQYF. The J gene is TRBJ2-7, the V gene TRBV3-1 (or the pseudogene TRBV3-2); 10 bases are shared with TRBD1. The V segment lost 4 bases and the J segment 4 bases; nucleotides outside the gene matches: 13. The germline gives CDR1 LGHDT, CDR2 YNNKEL (reference sequence). This CDR3 is built from 17 residues.

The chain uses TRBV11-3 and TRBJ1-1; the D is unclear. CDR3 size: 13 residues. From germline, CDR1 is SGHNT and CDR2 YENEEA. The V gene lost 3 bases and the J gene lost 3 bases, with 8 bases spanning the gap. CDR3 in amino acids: CASSFNGYTEAFF. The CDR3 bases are TGTGCCAGCAGCTTTAATGGGTACACTGAAGCTTTCTTT.

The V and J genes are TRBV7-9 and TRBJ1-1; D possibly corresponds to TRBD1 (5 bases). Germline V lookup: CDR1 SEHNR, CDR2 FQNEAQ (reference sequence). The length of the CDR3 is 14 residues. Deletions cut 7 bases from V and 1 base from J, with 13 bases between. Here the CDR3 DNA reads TGTGCCAGCACCCCCTGGGGGAGGAACACTGAAGCTTTCTTT. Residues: CASTPWGRNTEAFF.

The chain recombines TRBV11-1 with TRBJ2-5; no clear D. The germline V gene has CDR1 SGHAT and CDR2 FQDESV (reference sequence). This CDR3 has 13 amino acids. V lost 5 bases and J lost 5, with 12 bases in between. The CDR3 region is CASSPGPRETQYF. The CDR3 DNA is TGTGCCAGCAGCCCGGGCCCCCGGGAGACCCAGTACTTC.

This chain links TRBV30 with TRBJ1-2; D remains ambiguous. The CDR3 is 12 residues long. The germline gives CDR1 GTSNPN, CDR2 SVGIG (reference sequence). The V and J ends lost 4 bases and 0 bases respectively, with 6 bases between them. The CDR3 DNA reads TGTGCCTGGAATGATGCTAACTATGGCTACACCTTC. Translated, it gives CAWNDANYGYTF.

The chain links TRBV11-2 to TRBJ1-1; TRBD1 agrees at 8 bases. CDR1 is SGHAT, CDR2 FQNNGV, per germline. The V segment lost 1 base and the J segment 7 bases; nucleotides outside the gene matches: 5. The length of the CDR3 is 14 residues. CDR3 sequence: CASSLGTGSNEAFF. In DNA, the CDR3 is TGTGCCAGCAGCTTAGGGACAGGGTCTAATGAAGCTTTCTTT.

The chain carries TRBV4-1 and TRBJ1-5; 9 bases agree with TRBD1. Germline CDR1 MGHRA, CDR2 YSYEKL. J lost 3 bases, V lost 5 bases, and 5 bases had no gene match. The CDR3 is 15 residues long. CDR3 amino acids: CASSGDRGFNQPQHF. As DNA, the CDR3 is TGCGCCAGCAGCGGCGACAGGGGGTTCAATCAGCCCCAGCATTTT.

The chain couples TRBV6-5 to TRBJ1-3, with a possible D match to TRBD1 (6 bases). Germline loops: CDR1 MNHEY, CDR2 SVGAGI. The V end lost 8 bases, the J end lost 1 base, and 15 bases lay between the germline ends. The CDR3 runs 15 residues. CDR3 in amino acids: CASGRGGVSGNTIYF. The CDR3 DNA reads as TGTGCCAGCGGAAGGGGGGGGGTTTCTGGAAACACCATATATTTT.

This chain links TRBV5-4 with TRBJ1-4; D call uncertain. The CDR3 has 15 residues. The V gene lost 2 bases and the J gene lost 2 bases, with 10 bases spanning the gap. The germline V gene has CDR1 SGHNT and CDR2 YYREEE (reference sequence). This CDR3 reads CASSLGGFTNEKLFF. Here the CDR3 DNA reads TGTGCCAGCAGCTTAGGTGGATTCACTAATGAAAAACTGTTTTTT.

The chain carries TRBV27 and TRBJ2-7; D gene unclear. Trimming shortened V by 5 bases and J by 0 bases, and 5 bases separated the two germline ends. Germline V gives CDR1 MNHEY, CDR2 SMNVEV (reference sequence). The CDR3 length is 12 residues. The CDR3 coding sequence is TGTGCCAGCAGTGCCGCCTCCTACGAGCAGTACTTC. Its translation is CASSAASYEQYF.

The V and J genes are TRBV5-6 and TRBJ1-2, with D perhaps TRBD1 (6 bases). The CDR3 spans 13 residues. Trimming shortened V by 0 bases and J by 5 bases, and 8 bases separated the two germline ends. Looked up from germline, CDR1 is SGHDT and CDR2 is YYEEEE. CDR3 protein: CASSLGQVYGYTF. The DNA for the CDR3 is TGTGCCAGCAGCTTGGGACAGGTTTATGGCTACACCTTC.

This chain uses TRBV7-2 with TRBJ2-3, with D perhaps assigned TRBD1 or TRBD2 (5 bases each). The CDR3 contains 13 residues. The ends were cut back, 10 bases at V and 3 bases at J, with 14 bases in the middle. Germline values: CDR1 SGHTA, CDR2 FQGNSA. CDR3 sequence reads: CATPGTATDTQYF. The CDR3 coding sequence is TGTGCCACCCCCGGGACCGCGACAGATACGCAGTATTTT.

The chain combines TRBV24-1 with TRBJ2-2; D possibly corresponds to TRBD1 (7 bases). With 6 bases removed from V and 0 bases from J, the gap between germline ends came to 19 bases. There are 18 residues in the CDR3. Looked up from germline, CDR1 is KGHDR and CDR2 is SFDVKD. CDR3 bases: TGTGCCACCAGTTCATATGGAGGGGGCGCGGCGAACACCGGGGAGCTGTTTTTT. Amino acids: CATSSYGGGAANTGELFF.

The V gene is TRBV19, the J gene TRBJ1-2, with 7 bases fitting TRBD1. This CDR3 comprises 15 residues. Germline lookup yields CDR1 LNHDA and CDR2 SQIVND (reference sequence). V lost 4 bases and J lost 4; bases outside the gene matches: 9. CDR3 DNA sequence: TGTGCCAGTAGTAGCGGGGGGAACAGGGGCTATGGCTACACCTTC. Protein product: CASSSGGNRGYGYTF. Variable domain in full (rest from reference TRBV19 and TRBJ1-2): DGGITQSPKYLFRKEGQNVTLSCEQNLNHDAMYWYRQDPGQGLRLIYYSQIVNDFQKGDIAEGYSVSREKKESFPLTVTSAQKNPTAFYLCASSSGGNRGYGYTFGSGTRLTVV.

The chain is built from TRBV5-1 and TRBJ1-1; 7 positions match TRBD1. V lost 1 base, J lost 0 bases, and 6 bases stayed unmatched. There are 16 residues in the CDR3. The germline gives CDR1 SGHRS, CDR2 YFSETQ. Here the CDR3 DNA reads TGCGCCAGCAGCTTGATGAGGGGGCCCCTGAACACTGAAGCTTTCTTT. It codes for CASSLMRGPLNTEAFF.

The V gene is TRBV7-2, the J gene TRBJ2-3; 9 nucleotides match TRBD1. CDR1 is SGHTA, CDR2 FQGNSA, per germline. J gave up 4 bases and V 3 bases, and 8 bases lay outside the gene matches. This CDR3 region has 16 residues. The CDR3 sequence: CASSFTGGYSADTQYF. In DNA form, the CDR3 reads TGTGCCAGCAGCTTTACAGGGGGCTATTCGGCAGATACGCAGTATTTT.

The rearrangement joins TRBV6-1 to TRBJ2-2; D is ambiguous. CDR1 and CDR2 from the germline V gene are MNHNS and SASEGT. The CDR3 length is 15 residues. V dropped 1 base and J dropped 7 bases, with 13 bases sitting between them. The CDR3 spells CASSEDADKIGELFF. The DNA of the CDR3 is TGTGCCAGCAGTGAAGATGCAGACAAAATCGGGGAGCTGTTTTTT.

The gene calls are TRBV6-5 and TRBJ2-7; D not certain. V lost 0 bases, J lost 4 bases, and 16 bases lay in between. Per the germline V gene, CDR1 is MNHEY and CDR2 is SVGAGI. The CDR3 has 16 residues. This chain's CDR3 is CASSYSMSPGEYEQYF. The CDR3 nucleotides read TGTGCCAGCAGTTACTCGATGTCCCCAGGAGAATACGAGCAGTACTTC.

CDR3 loop: CASSTSQRGDKGELFF. CDR3 nucleotide sequence: TGTGCCAGCAGTACTTCCCAGCGGGGGGACAAGGGGGAGCTGTTTTTT. The chain recombines TRBV6-2 or TRBV6-3 with TRBJ2-2; 9 positions match TRBD2. Per the germline V gene, CDR1 is MNHEY and CDR2 is SVGEGT. The CDR3 covers 16 residues. The ends lost 5 bases at V and 8 bases at J; junction bases unmatched: 12.

The CDR3 sequence is CASSKGTGSPRNTEAFF. The CDR3 DNA reads TGTGCCAGCAGCAAAGGGACCGGGTCCCCCAGGAACACTGAAGCTTTCTTT. V is TRBV21-1 and J is TRBJ1-1. TRBV21-1 is a listed pseudogene. The CDR3 loop spans 17 amino acids.

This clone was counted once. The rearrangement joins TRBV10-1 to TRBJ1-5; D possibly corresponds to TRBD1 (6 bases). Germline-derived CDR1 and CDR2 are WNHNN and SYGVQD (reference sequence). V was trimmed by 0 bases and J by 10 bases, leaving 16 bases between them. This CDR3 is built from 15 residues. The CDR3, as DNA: TGCGCCAGCAGTGAGTCGCCGGCAGGGGAAGGTCCCCAGCATTTT. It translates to CASSESPAGEGPQHF.